These 5 T cell receptor beta chains came from one sample sequenced in a study of T cell responses to AZD1222 COVID-19 vaccine. The repertoire was sequenced with immunoSEQ multiplex PCR; TCRdb's copy has only in-frame clones and lacks some. Here the sample spans some 120,000 clones, 80% to 95% being singletons. Sequenced here: peripheral blood, sampled 28 days after the second dose of the MenACWY control vaccine. Source of these receptors: an adult who received the MenACWY meningococcal vaccine as a control.

The V and J genes are TRBV6-2 or TRBV6-3 and TRBJ1-1; D remains unclear. This CDR3 spans 16 amino acids. Germline values: CDR1 MNHEY, CDR2 SVGEGT. V lost 6 bases and J 1 base, leaving 18 bases between the germline ends. This CDR3 reads CASSPHISITNTEAFF. CDR3 DNA sequence: TGTGCCAGCAGCCCACACATTTCTATAACGAACACTGAAGCTTTCTTT.

The chain uses TRBV6-4 and TRBJ1-2; D is perhaps TRBD1 (6 bases). Germline CDR1 reads MRHNA; CDR2 reads SNTAGT. V was trimmed by 5 bases and J by 6 bases, leaving 22 bases between them. This CDR3 has 16 amino acids. The CDR3 loop reads CASSLGRDTLFDGYTF. The CDR3 bases are TGTGCCAGCAGTTTAGGGCGGGACACTTTGTTTGATGGCTACACCTTC.

The rearrangement links TRBV28 to TRBJ2-7; 8 bases match TRBD1. Germline V lookup: CDR1 MDHEN, CDR2 SYDVKM. Trimming took 6 bases from V and 3 from J; bases not matched to a gene: 10. The CDR3 has 15 residues. CDR3 region: CASSPRDRPSYEQYV. The CDR3 DNA sequence: TGTGCCAGCAGCCCTCGGGACAGGCCGAGCTACGAGCAGTACGTC.

Worth noting for this clone: The same CDR3 also results from other DNA sequences found in this sample. This chain joins TRBV2 and TRBJ2-1, with TRBD1 matching 8 bases. Losses at the gene ends were 4 bases for V and 9 bases for J; bases not matched to a gene: 8. CDR1 and CDR2 from the germline V gene are SNHLY and FYNNEI. There are 14 residues in the CDR3. CDR3 coding DNA: TGTGCCAGCAGTGTGGGGCAGGGGGCGGGTGAGCAGTTCTTC. Its translation: CASSVGQGAGEQFF.

This chain joins TRBV7-8 and TRBJ1-5, with D perhaps TRBD1 (5 bases). V lost 2 bases and J lost 2, with 10 bases in between. In germline, CDR1 is SGHVS, CDR2 FQNEAQ. The length of the CDR3 is 15 residues. CDR3 sequence reads: CASSLLGERNQPQHF. For the CDR3, the DNA is TGTGCCAGCAGCTTACTAGGGGAGCGCAATCAGCCCCAGCATTTT.